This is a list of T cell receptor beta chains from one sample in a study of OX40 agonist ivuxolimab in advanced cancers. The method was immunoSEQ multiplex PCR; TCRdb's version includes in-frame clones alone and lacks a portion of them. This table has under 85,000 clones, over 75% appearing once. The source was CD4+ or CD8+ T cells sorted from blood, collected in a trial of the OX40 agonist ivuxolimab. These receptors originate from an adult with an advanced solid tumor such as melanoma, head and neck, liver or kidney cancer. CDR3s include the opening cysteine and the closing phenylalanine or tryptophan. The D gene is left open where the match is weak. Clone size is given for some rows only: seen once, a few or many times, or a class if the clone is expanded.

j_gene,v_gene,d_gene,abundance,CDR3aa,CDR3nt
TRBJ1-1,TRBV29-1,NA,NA,CSVTMSGRATEAFF,TGCAGCGTTACGATGTCGGGCAGGGCCACTGAAGCTTTCTTT
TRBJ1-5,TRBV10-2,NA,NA,CASSYSNQPQHF,TGCGCCAGCTCATATAGCAATCAGCCCCAGCATTTT
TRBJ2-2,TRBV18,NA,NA,CASSPLNTGELFF,TGTGCCAGCTCACCATTGAACACCGGGGAGCTGTTTTTT
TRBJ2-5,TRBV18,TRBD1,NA,CASSPRDREETQYF,TGTGCCAGCTCACCCCGGGACAGAGAAGAGACCCAGTACTTC
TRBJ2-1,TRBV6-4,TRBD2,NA,CASSEQRGPNNEQFF,TGTGCCAGCAGTGAGCAGCGGGGCCCTAACAATGAGCAGTTCTTC
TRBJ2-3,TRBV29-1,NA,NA,CSADLAKTQYF,TGCAGCGCTGACCTAGCTAAAACGCAGTATTTT
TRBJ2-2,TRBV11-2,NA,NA,CASSPRTVTGELFF,TGTGCCAGCAGCCCCCGGACAGTCACCGGGGAGCTGTTTTTT
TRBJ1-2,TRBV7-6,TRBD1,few,CASSVGQGYGYTF,TGTGCCAGCAGCGTGGGACAGGGCTATGGCTACACCTTC
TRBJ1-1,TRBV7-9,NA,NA,CASSLAGPGTEAFF,TGTGCCAGCAGCTTAGCGGGTCCGGGGACTGAAGCTTTCTTT
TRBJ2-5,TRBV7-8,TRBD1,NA,CASRLVGTGGQVTQYF,TGTGCCAGCAGGCTAGTAGGGACAGGGGGCCAAGTGACCCAGTACTTC
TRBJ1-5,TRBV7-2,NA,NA,CASSSGISAWNQPQHF,TGTGCCAGCAGCTCAGGTATTAGCGCGTGGAATCAGCCCCAGCATTTT
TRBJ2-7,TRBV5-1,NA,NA,CASSFIRGNRGEQYF,TGCGCCAGCAGCTTTATTCGGGGGAATCGGGGCGAGCAGTACTTC
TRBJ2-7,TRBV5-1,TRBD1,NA,CASSFIQGATYEQYF,TGCGCCAGCAGCTTTATCCAGGGGGCCACCTACGAGCAGTACTTC
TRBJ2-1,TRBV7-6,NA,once,CASSFRQYNEQFF,TGTGCCAGCAGCTTCCGACAGTACAATGAGCAGTTCTTC
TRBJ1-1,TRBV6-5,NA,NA,CASSYSTVASGTEAFF,TGTGCCAGCAGTTACTCAACCGTGGCATCGGGGACTGAAGCTTTCTTT
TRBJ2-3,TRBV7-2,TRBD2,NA,CASSLLAGAYDTQYF,TGTGCCAGCAGCTTACTAGCGGGGGCTTATGATACGCAGTATTTT
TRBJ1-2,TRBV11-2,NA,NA,CASSLDRGYGYTF,TGTGCCAGCAGCTTAGACAGGGGCTATGGCTACACCTTC
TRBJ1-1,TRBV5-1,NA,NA,CASSFGTVNTEAFF,TGCGCCAGCAGCTTCGGGACGGTGAACACTGAAGCTTTCTTT
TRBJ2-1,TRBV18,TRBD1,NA,CASSKQGGEQFF,TGTGCCAGCTCAAAACAGGGGGGAGAGCAGTTCTTC
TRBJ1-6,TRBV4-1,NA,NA,CASSQGGGSSYNSPLHF,TGCGCCAGCAGCCAAGGAGGGGGGAGCTCCTATAATTCACCCCTCCACTTT
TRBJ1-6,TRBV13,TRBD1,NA,CASSRAGGSYNSPLHF,TGTGCCAGCAGCCGAGCAGGGGGCTCCTATAATTCACCCCTCCACTTT
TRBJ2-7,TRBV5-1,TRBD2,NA,CASSLRLAGAYEQYF,TGCGCCAGCAGCTTGAGACTAGCGGGGGCCTACGAGCAGTACTTC
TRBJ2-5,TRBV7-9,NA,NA,CASSRGSQETQYF,TGTGCCAGCAGCCGGGGGTCCCAAGAGACCCAGTACTTC
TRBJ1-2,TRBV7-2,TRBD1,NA,CASSLGGTGSYGYTF,TGTGCCAGCAGCTTAGGTGGGACAGGATCCTATGGCTACACCTTC
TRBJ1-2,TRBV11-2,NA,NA,CASSRGETYGYTF,TGTGCCAGCAGCCGGGGGGAAACCTATGGCTACACCTTC
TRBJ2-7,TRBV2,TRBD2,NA,CASSVGPITAGVSASYEQYF,TGTGCCAGCAGTGTTGGCCCCATAACGGCGGGGGTCTCAGCTTCCTACGAGCAGTACTTC
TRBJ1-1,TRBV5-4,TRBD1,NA,CASSLAAGGNTEAFF,TGTGCCAGCAGCTTGGCCGCAGGGGGCAACACTGAAGCTTTCTTT
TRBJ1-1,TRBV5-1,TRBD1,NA,CASSLQGTEAFF,TGCGCCAGCAGCTTACAGGGGACTGAAGCTTTCTTT
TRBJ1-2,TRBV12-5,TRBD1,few,CASGLWGTGGYTF,TGTGCTAGTGGTTTGTGGGGGACAGGAGGCTACACCTTC
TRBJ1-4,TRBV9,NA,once,CASSLSPNEKLFF,TGTGCCAGCAGCCTCTCCCCTAATGAAAAACTGTTTTTT
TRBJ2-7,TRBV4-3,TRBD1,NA,CASSQYPRGSEHEQYF,TGCGCCAGCAGCCAGTACCCCAGGGGGTCTGAGCACGAGCAGTACTTC
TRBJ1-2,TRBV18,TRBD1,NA,CASSPDRVYGYTF,TGTGCCAGCTCACCTGACAGGGTCTATGGCTACACCTTC
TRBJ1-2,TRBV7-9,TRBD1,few,CASSPPWDRGQYGYTF,TGTGCCAGCAGCCCACCATGGGACAGGGGGCAGTATGGCTACACCTTC
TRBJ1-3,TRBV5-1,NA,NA,CASSSGIQGSGNTIYF,TGCGCCAGCAGCTCCGGTATACAAGGCTCTGGAAACACCATATATTTT
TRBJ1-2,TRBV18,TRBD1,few,CASSPSIHRDRGYGYTF,TGTGCCAGCTCACCATCCATACACCGGGACAGGGGCTATGGCTACACCTTC
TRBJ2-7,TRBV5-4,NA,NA,CASSLQSSPSEQYF,TGTGCCAGCAGCTTGCAATCCAGCCCCAGCGAGCAGTACTTC
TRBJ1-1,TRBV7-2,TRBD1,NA,CASSSQGAANTEAFF,TGTGCCAGCAGCTCGCAGGGGGCGGCGAACACTGAAGCTTTCTTT
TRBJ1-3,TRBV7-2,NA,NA,CASSQAREPGNTIYF,TGTGCCAGCAGCCAAGCACGGGAGCCCGGAAACACCATATATTTT
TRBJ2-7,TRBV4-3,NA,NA,CASSQGVAGGSYEQYF,TGCGCCAGCAGCCAAGGAGTAGCAGGTGGCTCCTACGAGCAGTACTTC
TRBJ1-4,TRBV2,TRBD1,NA,CASTSRTGSNEKLFF,TGTGCCAGCACCTCCCGGACAGGGAGTAATGAAAAACTGTTTTTT
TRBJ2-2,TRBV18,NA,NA,CASSRVDGGPGELFF,TGTGCCAGCTCACGGGTCGACGGGGGCCCCGGGGAGCTGTTTTTT
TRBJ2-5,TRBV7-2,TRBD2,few,CASSPRGGGYF,TGTGCCAGCAGCCCTCGAGGCGGGGGGTACTTC
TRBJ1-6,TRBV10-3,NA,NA,CAISESRPESSPLHF,TGTGCCATCAGTGAGTCGAGGCCAGAGAGTTCACCCCTCCACTTT
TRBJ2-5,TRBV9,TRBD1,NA,CASSVLSTGGRETQYF,TGTGCCAGCAGCGTACTGTCCACAGGGGGACGAGAGACCCAGTACTTC
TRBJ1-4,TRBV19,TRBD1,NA,CASSRTGTNEKLFF,TGTGCCAGTAGCAGGACAGGGACTAATGAAAAACTGTTTTTT
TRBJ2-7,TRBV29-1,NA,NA,CSVTPPRAGLYEQYF,TGCAGCGTGACCCCCCCCCGCGCAGGGCTTTACGAGCAGTACTTC
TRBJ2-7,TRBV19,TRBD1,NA,CASGAGTGGAKQYF,TGTGCCAGCGGTGCCGGGACAGGGGGCGCAAAGCAGTACTTC
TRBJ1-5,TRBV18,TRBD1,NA,CASSPVDRNQPQHF,TGTGCCAGCTCACCAGTGGACAGGAATCAGCCCCAGCATTTT
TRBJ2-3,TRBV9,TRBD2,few,CASSVVGGGALDTQYF,TGTGCCAGCAGCGTAGTGGGCGGGGGGGCTTTAGATACGCAGTATTTT
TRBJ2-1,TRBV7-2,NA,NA,CASSLAGGSNEQFF,TGTGCCAGCAGCTTAGCTGGGGGGAGTAATGAGCAGTTCTTC
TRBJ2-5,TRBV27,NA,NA,CASSLADQETQYF,TGTGCCAGCAGTTTAGCGGACCAAGAGACCCAGTACTTC